A single sample gave rise to the 12 T cell receptor beta chains below, sequenced in a study of T cell repertoires in cytomegalovirus infection. TCRdb analysed the reads with MiXCR anew, one entry per CDR3 protein. The data show approximately 730,000 distinct CDR3 sequences, 30% to 40% seen once. These receptors' targets are unknown. The source was cultured PBMCs, collected from culture after CMV antigen stimulation. Every receptor here comes from a human donor in good health (CMV status not recorded). Some clones in this sample may be carry-over from other donors' samples.

The chain employs TRBV19 and TRBJ2-5; D is perhaps TRBD2 (5 bases). The germline V gene encodes CDR1 LNHDA and CDR2 SQIVND (reference sequence). Trimming removed 4 bases at V and 2 bases at J, with 17 bases between. The length of the CDR3 is 16 residues. CDR3 DNA sequence: TGTGCCAGTAGTACCCGACTATACGGACCACAAGAGACCCAGTACTTC. Translated: CASSTRLYGPQETQYF.

This chain links TRBV7-6 with TRBJ1-2; a weak D match, TRBD1 (6 bases). The CDR3 loop spans 15 amino acids. V was cut by 4 bases and J by 4 bases, with 16 bases left in between. Per the germline V gene, CDR1 is SGHVS and CDR2 is FNYEAQ. The DNA of the CDR3 is TGTGCCAGCAGCTGGTTCAGGGGCCCTTCCTATGGCTACACCTTC. It translates to CASSWFRGPSYGYTF. The full variable domain, with the rest looked up from reference TRBV7-6 and TRBJ1-2, is GAGVSQSPRYKVTKRGQDVALRCDPISGHVSLYWYRQALGQGPEFLTYFNYEAQQDKSGLPNDRFSAERPEGSISTLTIQRTEQRDSAMYRCASSWFRGPSYGYTFGSGTRLTVV.

This clonotype has a handful of counts. The chain has TRBV12-3 or TRBV12-4 and TRBJ1-1, with 9 positions matching TRBD1. The length of the CDR3 is 14 residues. V was clipped by 5 bases and J by 7 bases; unmatched bases: 8. The CDR3 bases are TGTGCCAGCAGTCCCCCGGGACAGGGAAATGAAGCTTTCTTT. Translation: CASSPPGQGNEAFF.

In its sample, this clonotype was seen many times. The gene calls are TRBV7-8 and TRBJ2-2; possibly TRBD1 or TRBD2 for D (5 bases each). CDR1 and CDR2 (germline): SGHVS, FQNEAQ. The CDR3 spans 16 residues. V shed 1 base and J shed 4 bases, with 13 bases lying between them. CDR3 sequence reads: CASSLEDNSGTGELFF. The CDR3 DNA reads TGTGCCAGCAGCTTAGAGGACAACAGCGGCACCGGGGAGCTGTTTTTT.

The rearrangement joins TRBV6-8 to TRBJ1-2, with 10 bases that match TRBD1. The length of the CDR3 is 13 residues. Per the germline V gene, CDR1 is MNHGY and CDR2 is SAAAGT. Trimming cost V 6 bases and J 8 bases; bases outside gene matches: 6. As DNA, the CDR3 is TGTGCCAGCAGGCGGGACAGGGGCTACGGCTACACCTTC. Its protein is CASRRDRGYGYTF.

V and J are TRBV20-1 and TRBJ1-6; 10 bases line up with TRBD1. Germline trimming cut 0 bases from V and 10 bases from J; bases unmatched to any gene: 3. Germline-derived CDR1 and CDR2 are DFQATT and SNEGSKA (reference sequence). The length of the CDR3 is 14 residues. In nucleotides, the CDR3 is TGCAGTGCTAGAGAAGGGACAGGGGAATCACCCCTCCACTTT. It translates to CSAREGTGESPLHF.

The sample holds a few counts of this clonotype. The rearrangement uses TRBV7-8 and TRBJ1-1, with D tentatively TRBD1 (6 bases). Trimming shortened V by 1 base and J by 8 bases, and 17 bases separated the two germline ends. Germline loops: CDR1 SGHVS, CDR2 FQNEAQ. CDR3 length: 15 residues. The CDR3 is CASSLVLGGAGEAFF. CDR3 in DNA: TGTGCCAGCAGCTTAGTCTTGGGGGGCGCCGGGGAAGCTTTCTTT.

This clonotype was observed a handful of times. The chain combines TRBV7-6 with TRBJ2-3; a possible D gene is TRBD1 (5 bases). CDR1 is SGHVS, CDR2 FNYEAQ, per germline. CDR3 length: 15 residues. Trimming took 1 base from V and 4 from J, leaving 12 bases between them. CDR3 sequence: CASSLEYGAPDTQYF. CDR3 DNA: TGTGCCAGCAGCTTAGAGTATGGGGCCCCAGATACGCAGTATTTT.

This clonotype turned up a few times. This chain joins TRBV6-1 and TRBJ1-6, with D tentatively TRBD1 (5 bases). Germline V gene lookup returns CDR1 MNHNS and CDR2 SASEGT. The CDR3 is 15 amino acids. V gave up 6 bases and J gave up 8 bases, with 17 bases separating them. The CDR3, as DNA: TGTGCCAGCAGCCGGGTCGGACACAAGGATTCACCCCTCCACTTT. This sequence encodes CASSRVGHKDSPLHF.

CDR3 sequence: CASSQPGTDSTGELFF. The CDR3 coding sequence is TGCGCCAGCAGCCAGCCCGGGACAGACAGCACCGGGGAGCTGTTTTTT. The chain links TRBV5-1 to TRBJ2-2, with TRBD1 matching 7 bases. Germline assignment: CDR1 SGHRS and CDR2 YFSETQ. The ends lost 4 bases at V and 4 bases at J; junction bases unmatched: 10. CDR3 length: 16 residues. Together with reference TRBV5-1 and TRBJ2-2, the CDR3 gives the full variable domain: KAGVTQTPRYLIKTRGQQVTLSCSPISGHRSVSWYQQTPGQGLQFLFEYFSETQRNKGNFPGRFSGRQFSNSRSEMNVSTLELGDSALYLCASSQPGTDSTGELFFGEGSRLTVL.

The chain couples TRBV2 to TRBJ1-2; no firm D call. Trimming cost V 3 bases and J 4 bases, with 21 bases left between them. The CDR3 length is 17 residues. The germline CDR1 and CDR2 sequences are SNHLY and FYNNEI. The CDR3 is CASSDLVDLRIGYGYTF. The CDR3 DNA reads TGTGCCAGCAGTGACCTAGTCGATCTCAGGATAGGCTATGGCTACACCTTC.

V is TRBV6-5 and J is TRBJ1-4; 9 bases line up with TRBD1. The trim removed 4 bases at V and 3 bases at J, leaving 6 bases unmatched. The length of the CDR3 is 16 residues. Germline V gives CDR1 MNHEY, CDR2 SVGAGI. The CDR3 sequence is CASSFTGGKANEKLFF. DNA of the CDR3: TGTGCCAGCAGTTTTACAGGGGGCAAAGCTAATGAAAAACTGTTTTTT.